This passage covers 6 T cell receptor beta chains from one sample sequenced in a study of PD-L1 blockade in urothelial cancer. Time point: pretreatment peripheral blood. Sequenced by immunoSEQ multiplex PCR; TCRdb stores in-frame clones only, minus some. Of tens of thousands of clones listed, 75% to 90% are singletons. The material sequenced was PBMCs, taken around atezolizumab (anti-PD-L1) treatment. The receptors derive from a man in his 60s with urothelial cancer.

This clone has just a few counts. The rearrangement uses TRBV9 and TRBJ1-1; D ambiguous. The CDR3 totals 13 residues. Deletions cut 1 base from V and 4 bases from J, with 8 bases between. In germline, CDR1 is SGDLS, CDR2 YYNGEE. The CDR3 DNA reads TGTGCCAGCAGCGTAAGTTACTCCACTGAAGCTTTCTTT. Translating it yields CASSVSYSTEAFF.

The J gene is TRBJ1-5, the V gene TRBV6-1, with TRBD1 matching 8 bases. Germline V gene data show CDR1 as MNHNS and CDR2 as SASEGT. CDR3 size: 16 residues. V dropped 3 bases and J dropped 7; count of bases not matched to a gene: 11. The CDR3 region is CASSDPGQGGKQPQHF. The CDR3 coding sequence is TGTGCCAGCAGTGACCCCGGACAGGGCGGGAAGCAGCCCCAGCATTTT.

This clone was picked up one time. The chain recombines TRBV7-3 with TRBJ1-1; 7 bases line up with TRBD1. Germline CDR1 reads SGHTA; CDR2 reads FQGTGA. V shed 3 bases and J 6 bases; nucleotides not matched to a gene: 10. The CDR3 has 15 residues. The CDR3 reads CASSFLGRGNPEAFF. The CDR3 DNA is TGTGCCAGCAGCTTTTTGGGCAGGGGGAATCCTGAAGCTTTCTTT.

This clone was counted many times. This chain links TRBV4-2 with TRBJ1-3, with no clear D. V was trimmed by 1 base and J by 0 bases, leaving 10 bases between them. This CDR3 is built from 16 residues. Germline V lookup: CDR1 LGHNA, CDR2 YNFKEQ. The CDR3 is CASSQGLAYSGNTIYF. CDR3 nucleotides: TGTGCCAGCAGCCAAGGGTTAGCGTACTCTGGAAACACCATATATTTT.

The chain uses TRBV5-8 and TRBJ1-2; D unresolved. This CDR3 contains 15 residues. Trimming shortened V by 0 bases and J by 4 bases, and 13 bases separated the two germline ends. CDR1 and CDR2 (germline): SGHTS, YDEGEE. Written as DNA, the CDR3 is TGTGCCAGCAGCTTGGCCGCGAGGCTGGGCTATGGCTACACCTTC. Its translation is CASSLAARLGYGYTF.

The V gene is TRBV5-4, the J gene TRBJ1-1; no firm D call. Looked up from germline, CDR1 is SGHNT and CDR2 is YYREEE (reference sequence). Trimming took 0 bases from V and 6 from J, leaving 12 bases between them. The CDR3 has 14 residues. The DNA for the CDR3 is TGTGCCAGCAGCTTGGAGCCCCTTATGGCTGAAGCTTTCTTT. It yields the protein CASSLEPLMAEAFF.